A selection of T cell receptor beta chains follows, all from one sample in a study of T-cell reconstitution after alpha-beta-depleted transplantation in children. TCRdb analysed the PCR reads with MiXCR anew, one entry per CDR3 protein. The table records 440,000 or so distinct CDR3 sequences, about 45% of them present only once. The specimen comprised PBMCs, sampled before TCRalphabeta/CD19-depleted stem cell transplant. These receptor sequences come from a girl between 2 and 10 years old with aplastic anemia, due to receive a stem cell transplant. Each CDR3 is given with its conserved first and last residue. D genes are given only for firm matches.

d_call | j_call | v_call | cdr3_aa
. | TRBJ2-2 | TRBV5-1 | CASSLEGNTGELFF
TRBD1 | TRBJ2-3 | TRBV29-1 | CSAGRGRADTQYF
. | TRBJ2-5 | TRBV4-2 | CASSQGGIPQYF
. | TRBJ1-4 | TRBV25-1 | CASSEYWGAGEKLFF
. | TRBJ2-5 | TRBV29-1 | CSVGWRLVAETQYF
TRBD2 | TRBJ2-1 | TRBV24-1 | CATSDDLAGDPNEQFF
TRBD1 | TRBJ2-7 | TRBV6-1 | CASLGGQGAVYEQYF
TRBD2 | TRBJ2-5 | TRBV20-1 | CSARRTSGSRQTQYF
TRBD2 | TRBJ2-5 | TRBV9 | CASSVARTSGRETQYF
. | TRBJ2-4 | TRBV7-2 | CASSQLVLGIQYF
. | TRBJ2-2 | TRBV5-1 | CASSLGDRPDGELFF
. | TRBJ2-3 | TRBV20-1 | CSAPSPDTQYF
TRBD2 | TRBJ2-3 | TRBV20-1 | CSAREAPSASGSTDTQYF
. | TRBJ2-3 | TRBV20-1 | CSARSLGGPDTQYF
. | TRBJ2-3 | TRBV7-3 | CASSLNLGFTDTQYF
TRBD1 | TRBJ1-2 | TRBV28 | CASRTGVHYYGYTF
. | TRBJ2-7 | TRBV7-9 | CASSPIAYEQYF
. | TRBJ2-7 | TRBV20-1 | CSARGPASYEQYF
TRBD2 | TRBJ2-5 | TRBV7-2 | CASSPESSGIVQYF
. | TRBJ1-1 | TRBV20-1 | CSALDLNTEAFF
. | TRBJ1-3 | TRBV20-1 | CSARDLLRGSVGNTIYF
. | TRBJ1-1 | TRBV12-2 | CASRSEGADTEAFF
TRBD2 | TRBJ2-5 | TRBV6-1 | CASSRGTSGRGKTQYF
TRBD1 | TRBJ2-7 | TRBV27 | CASSPTGAPSYEQYF
. | TRBJ2-1 | TRBV5-6 | CASSLGTVMSSYNEQFF
. | TRBJ2-3 | TRBV12-3/TRBV12-4 | CASSFGLLGGDTQYF
TRBD2 | TRBJ2-1 | TRBV12-3/TRBV12-4 | CATAAGGPDNEQFF
. | TRBJ2-2 | TRBV9 | CASSWRRERPNTGELFF
. | TRBJ1-3 | TRBV6-1 | CASRVGPSSGNTIYF
TRBD1 | TRBJ1-2 | TRBV7-8 | CASSLGPDRAYGYTF
TRBD1 | TRBJ1-1 | TRBV5-6 | CASSGQGVSNTEAFF
TRBD2 | TRBJ2-1 | TRBV28 | CASSLLAGPNEQFF
. | TRBJ2-1 | TRBV7-9 | CASSLELHNEQFF
TRBD1 | TRBJ1-3 | TRBV12-3/TRBV12-4 | CASSPQGDGYTIYF
TRBD2 | TRBJ2-3 | TRBV20-1 | CSAVNSGRRADTQYF
. | TRBJ2-7 | TRBV14 | CASSQVGGGSYEQYF
. | TRBJ1-5 | TRBV6-5 | CASSLKLYQPQHF
TRBD2 | TRBJ2-1 | TRBV20-1 | CSASSGTSLYNEQFF
TRBD1 | TRBJ2-3 | TRBV20-1 | CSARSGGEDTQYF
TRBD2 | TRBJ2-7 | TRBV28 | CASSPIYATSGRFEQYF
TRBD2 | TRBJ2-5 | TRBV20-1 | CSAYTGGPKTQYF
. | TRBJ1-1 | TRBV30 | CAWSPGLPGAFF
TRBD1 | TRBJ2-1 | TRBV6-6 | CASGPNLWTGRNEQFF
TRBD1 | TRBJ1-2 | TRBV27 | CATKAGQGNYGYTF
. | TRBJ2-7 | TRBV12-3/TRBV12-4 | CASSLGDPYEQYF
TRBD2 | TRBJ2-4 | TRBV6-5 | CASSYSMAGGGKNIQYF
. | TRBJ1-4 | TRBV11-2 | CASSTYRDEKLFF
. | TRBJ2-2 | TRBV9 | CASSPATGLYTGELFF
. | TRBJ2-7 | TRBV28 | CASSYPGLGLEEQYF
TRBD1 | TRBJ1-1 | TRBV5-1 | CASSALGQGEAEAFF